The 23 T cell receptor beta chains presented below share a single source sample, sequenced in a study of cytomegalovirus exposure and HLA in healthy donors. The primer mix had 60 Vbeta and 13 Jbeta primers. The protocol was immunoSEQ multiplex PCR, while the TCRdb copy is restricted to in-frame clones and leaves out a portion. Among 130,000 or so clones listed, just under 75% were seen once. Sequencing was carried out using PBMCs. These receptors were collected from a man between 35 and 55 years old in good health and CMV-seropositive.

This clone was seen a few times. The chain couples TRBV11-2 to TRBJ2-7; D possibly corresponds to TRBD2 (6 bases). CDR3 length equals 11 residues. V lost 6 bases and J lost 5, with 8 bases in between. Germline V gives CDR1 SGHAT, CDR2 FQNNGV. CDR3 DNA: TGTGCCAGCAGGGCGGGGCACGAGCAGTACTTC. It is translated as CASRAGHEQYF.

The CDR3 coding sequence is TGTGCCAGCAGTTTATCTCTGGGACGCCCTAGCGGGAACACCGGGGAGCTGTTTTTT. Encoded protein: CASSLSLGRPSGNTGELFF. V is TRBV28 and J is TRBJ2-2; 7 bases are shared with TRBD2. The germline gives CDR1 MDHEN, CDR2 SYDVKM. Trimming took 1 base from V and 1 from J; bases not matched to a gene: 12. This CDR3 is 19 amino acids long.

This clone was counted a single time. The chain is built from TRBV5-5 and TRBJ2-1; TRBD2 aligns across 11 bases. This CDR3 region has 18 residues. From germline, CDR1 is SGHKS and CDR2 YYEKEE (reference sequence). The J segment lost 3 bases and the V segment lost 3 bases, leaving 11 bases of the junction unmatched. The CDR3 DNA sequence: TGTGCCAGCAGCTCGGGACTAGCGGCCTCCAACCACTACAATGAGCAGTTCTTC. Amino acid sequence: CASSSGLAASNHYNEQFF.

This clone was seen more than once but under ten times. In nucleotides, the CDR3 is TGTGCCAGCAGCCCAAGGGGTCCAGATACGCAGTATTTT. It specifies CASSPRGPDTQYF. The chain combines TRBV7-9 with TRBJ2-3; tentatively, D is TRBD1 (5 bases). This CDR3 is 13 amino acids long. CDR1 is SEHNR and CDR2 is FQNEAQ in the germline V gene (reference sequence). Trimming took off 5 bases at V and 4 bases at J, with 10 bases between the two ends.

The genes are TRBV5-1 and TRBJ2-2, with 8 positions matching TRBD2. CDR3 length: 14 residues. V lost 4 bases and J lost 7; bases outside the gene matches: 6. The germline V gene encodes CDR1 SGHRS and CDR2 YFSETQ. Written as DNA, the CDR3 is TGCGCCAGCAGCCCGGCGGGGGGTATCGGGGAGCTGTTTTTT. Residues: CASSPAGGIGELFF.

The rearrangement links TRBV9 to TRBJ1-5, with a tentative D call TRBD1 (5 bases). The CDR3 is made up of 15 amino acids. Germline values: CDR1 SGDLS, CDR2 YYNGEE. The germline V and J ends were trimmed by 4 bases and 0 bases, with 11 bases remaining between them. The CDR3 loop reads CASSRDFSSNQPQHF. The CDR3 coding sequence is TGTGCCAGCAGCAGGGACTTCTCTAGCAATCAGCCCCAGCATTTT. Looking up the rest from reference TRBV9 and TRBJ1-5 gives the full variable domain: DSGVTQTPKHLITATGQRVTLRCSPRSGDLSVYWYQQSLDQGLQFLIQYYNGEERAKGNILERFSAQQFPDLHSELNLSSLELGDSALYFCASSRDFSSNQPQHFGDGTRLSIL.

V is TRBV5-4 and J is TRBJ1-1; TRBD1 is a possible D gene (5 bases). Germline V gives CDR1 SGHNT, CDR2 YYREEE (reference sequence). This CDR3 contains 13 residues. Trimming stripped 3 bases from V and 1 base from J, with 7 bases between. CDR3 loop: CASSSTANTEAFF. The CDR3 nucleotides read TGTGCCAGCAGCTCGACAGCGAACACTGAAGCTTTCTTT.

The J gene is TRBJ1-2, the V gene TRBV28; D is unclear. The CDR3 has 13 amino acids. V was clipped by 3 bases and J by 1 base, with 6 bases between them. Germline-derived CDR1 and CDR2 are MDHEN and SYDVKM. CDR3: CASSFRSNYGYTF. In DNA, the CDR3 is TGTGCCAGCAGTTTCCGCAGTAACTATGGCTACACCTTC.

The J gene is TRBJ2-7, the V gene TRBV27; TRBD1 aligns across 7 bases. With 6 bases clipped from V and 4 bases from J, the junction kept 9 bases outside the gene matches. Germline V gives CDR1 MNHEY, CDR2 SMNVEV (reference sequence). This CDR3 has 14 amino acids. CDR3 loop: CASRRTGAGYEQYF. The CDR3 nucleotides read TGTGCCAGCAGACGCACAGGGGCCGGGTACGAGCAGTACTTC.

J is TRBJ1-5 and V is TRBV12-5; 9 bases align to TRBD1. The V segment lost 3 bases and the J segment 7 bases; nucleotides outside the gene matches: 7. CDR1 is LGHNT and CDR2 is FRNRAP in the germline V gene. CDR3 length equals 15 residues. The DNA of the CDR3 is TGTGCTAGTGGTTTAACGACAGGGGGGCGACAGCCCCAGCATTTT. Translation: CASGLTTGGRQPQHF.

This clone was picked up a small number of times. This rearrangement joins TRBV18 to TRBJ1-1; perhaps TRBD1 as D (5 bases). Deletions cut 2 bases from V and 4 bases from J, with 14 bases between. CDR3 length equals 15 residues. CDR1 and CDR2 (germline): KGHSH, LQKENI. The chain's CDR3 is CASSPIGRAATEAFF. DNA for the CDR3: TGTGCCAGCTCACCAATAGGCAGGGCGGCCACTGAAGCTTTCTTT. Full variable domain (outside the CDR3, taken from reference TRBV18 and TRBJ1-1): NAGVMQNPRHLVRRRGQEARLRCSPMKGHSHVYWYRQLPEEGLKFMVYLQKENIIDESGMPKERFSAEFPKEGPSILRIQQVVRGDSAAYFCASSPIGRAATEAFFGQGTRLTVV.

The rearrangement joins TRBV6-5 to TRBJ1-5; no firm D call. The germline V and J ends were trimmed by 0 bases and 5 bases, with 8 bases remaining between them. The CDR3 covers 14 residues. CDR1 MNHEY and CDR2 SVGAGI come from the germline V gene. The CDR3 sequence is CASSYSSGDQPQHF. CDR3 DNA sequence: TGTGCCAGCAGTTACTCGTCGGGAGATCAGCCCCAGCATTTT.

The chain uses TRBV2 and TRBJ1-6; D call uncertain. This CDR3 has 12 residues. V lost 8 bases to trimming and J lost 7 bases, with 9 bases between them. Germline V CDR1 and CDR2: SNHLY, FYNNEI. The CDR3 nucleotides read TGTGCCAGCCACCGGGTGAATTCACCCCTCCACTTT. Amino acid sequence: CASHRVNSPLHF.

In its sample, this clone was seen once. The rearrangement joins TRBV10-1 to TRBJ2-1; 13 nucleotides match TRBD2. With V trimmed by 8 bases and J by 9 bases, 10 bases remained unmatched. Germline loops: CDR1 WNHNN, CDR2 SYGVQD (reference sequence). This CDR3 contains 15 residues. CDR3 protein: CASGIGLAGDGEQFF. The CDR3 region has the DNA TGCGCCAGCGGGATAGGACTAGCGGGAGACGGTGAGCAGTTCTTC.

The V and J genes are TRBV2 and TRBJ1-5, with D possibly being TRBD1 (6 bases). Germline CDR1 SNHLY, CDR2 FYNNEI. V gave up 6 bases and J gave up 0 bases, with 15 bases separating them. The length of the CDR3 is 16 residues. CDR3 region: CASSERQELSNQPQHF. The CDR3 region has the DNA TGTGCCAGCAGCGAAAGACAGGAGCTTAGCAATCAGCCCCAGCATTTT.

The rearrangement joins TRBV18 to TRBJ1-2, with 7 bases identical to TRBD1. Germline V gene data show CDR1 as KGHSH and CDR2 as LQKENI. The CDR3 is 13 residues long. V was clipped by 6 bases and J by 4 bases; unmatched bases: 5. In nucleotides, the CDR3 is TGTGCCAGCTCCCCGGACAGGAGCTATGGCTACACCTTC. Translating it yields CASSPDRSYGYTF.

V gene TRBV10-3 combines with J gene TRBJ2-2; no firm D call. V was cut by 8 bases and J by 1 base, with 8 bases left in between. In germline, CDR1 is ENHRY, CDR2 SYGVKD. The CDR3 has 13 amino acids. The CDR3 DNA follows: TGTGCCATCGAACAGAAGAACACCGGGGAGCTGTTTTTT. Encoded protein: CAIEQKNTGELFF.

CDR3 bases: TGTGCCACCAGCAGAGTAGGCCCCCGGGGCACTGAAGCTTTCTTT. Encoded protein: CATSRVGPRGTEAFF. V usage is TRBV15 and J usage is TRBJ1-1; unclear D gene. The germline gives CDR1 LNHNV, CDR2 YYDKDF (reference sequence). The CDR3 sequence is 15 residues long. Trimming stripped 1 base from V and 4 bases from J, with 13 bases between.

Worth noting for this clone: The junction and the germline gene differ at one end; a read error may be behind it. J is TRBJ2-1 and V is TRBV30, with 10 bases fitting TRBD2. The V gene's germline CDR1 is GTSNPN and CDR2 SVGIG (reference sequence). This CDR3 region has 12 residues. CDR3 amino acids: CMLAGGYNEQFF. CDR3 nucleotide sequence: TGCATGTTAGCGGGGGGATACAATGAGCAGTTCTTC.

This clone was seen a single time. The V call is TRBV2, the J call TRBJ2-5, with a possible D match to TRBD1 (6 bases). The CDR3 has 14 residues. Germline lookup yields CDR1 SNHLY and CDR2 FYNNEI. Between the trimmed V and J ends, which lost 6 bases and 7 bases, there was a span of 18 bases. The CDR3 protein is CASSSRGGGGTQYF. For the CDR3, the DNA is TGTGCCAGCAGCAGCAGGGGTGGTGGCGGGACCCAGTACTTC.

This clone showed up just once. CDR3 protein: CASSRTSGSNEQFF. CDR3 DNA sequence: TGTGCCAGCAGCCGGACTAGCGGGAGTAATGAGCAGTTCTTC. The chain uses TRBV13 and TRBJ2-1; TRBD2 aligns across 13 bases. V lost 5 bases, J lost 7 bases, and 2 bases stayed unmatched. Germline values: CDR1 PRHDT, CDR2 FYEKMQ (reference sequence). The CDR3 has 14 residues. Full variable domain (outside the CDR3, taken from reference TRBV13 and TRBJ2-1): AAGVIQSPRHLIKEKRETATLKCYPIPRHDTVYWYQQGPGQDPQFLISFYEKMQSDKGSIPDRFSAQQFSDYHSELNMSSLELGDSALYFCASSRTSGSNEQFFGPGTRLTVL.

V is TRBV28 and J is TRBJ2-2; the match to TRBD2 covers 8 bases. Per germline, CDR1 MDHEN and CDR2 SYDVKM. V shed 1 base, J shed 5 bases, and the junction held 3 bases outside the gene matches. The CDR3 consists of 15 residues. The CDR3 protein is CASSLSAGVTGELFF. The CDR3, as DNA: TGTGCCAGCAGTTTATCAGCGGGAGTGACCGGGGAGCTGTTTTTT.

The count of this clone is one. The V call is TRBV4-2, the J call TRBJ2-7; 7 nucleotides agree with TRBD1. The CDR3 covers 15 residues. Germline assignment: CDR1 LGHNA and CDR2 YNFKEQ. The junction had 6 bases not matched to a gene; V was cut back by 0 bases and J by 4 bases. The CDR3 here is CASSQEMRGQYEQYF. CDR3 coding DNA: TGTGCCAGCAGCCAAGAGATGAGGGGGCAGTACGAGCAGTACTTC.